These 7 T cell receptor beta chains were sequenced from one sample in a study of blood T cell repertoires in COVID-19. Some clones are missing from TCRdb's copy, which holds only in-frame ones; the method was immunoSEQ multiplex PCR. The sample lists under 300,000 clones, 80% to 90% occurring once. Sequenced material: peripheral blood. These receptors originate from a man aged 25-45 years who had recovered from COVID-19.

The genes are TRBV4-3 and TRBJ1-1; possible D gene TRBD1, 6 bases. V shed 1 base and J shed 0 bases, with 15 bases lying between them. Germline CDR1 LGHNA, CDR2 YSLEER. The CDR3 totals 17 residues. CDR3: CASSQGPGESMNTEAFF. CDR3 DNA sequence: TGCGCCAGCAGCCAAGGTCCAGGGGAGTCAATGAACACTGAAGCTTTCTTT.

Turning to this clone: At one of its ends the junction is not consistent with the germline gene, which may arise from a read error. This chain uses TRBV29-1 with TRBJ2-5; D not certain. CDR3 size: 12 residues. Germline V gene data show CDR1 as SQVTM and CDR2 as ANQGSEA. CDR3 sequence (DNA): TGCAGCGTTAAAGAGCCGGAAGAGACCCAGTACTTC. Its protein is CSVKEPEETQYF.

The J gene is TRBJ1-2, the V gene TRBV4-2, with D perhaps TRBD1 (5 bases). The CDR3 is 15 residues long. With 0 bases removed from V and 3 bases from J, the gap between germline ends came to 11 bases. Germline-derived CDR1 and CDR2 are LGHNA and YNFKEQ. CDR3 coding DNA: TGTGCCAGCAGCCAAGATTTGGTCAGGGACTATGGCTACACCTTC. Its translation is CASSQDLVRDYGYTF.

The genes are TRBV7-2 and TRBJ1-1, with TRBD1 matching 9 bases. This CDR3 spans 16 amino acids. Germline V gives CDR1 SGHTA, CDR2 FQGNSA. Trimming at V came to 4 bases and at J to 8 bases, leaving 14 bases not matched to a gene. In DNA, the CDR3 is TGTGCCAGCAGCTCTCAAACAGGGGGCCTCCCCCACGAAGCTTTCTTT. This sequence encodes CASSSQTGGLPHEAFF.

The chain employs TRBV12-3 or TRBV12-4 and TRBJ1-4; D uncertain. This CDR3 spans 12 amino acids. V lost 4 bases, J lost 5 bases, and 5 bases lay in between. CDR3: CASSSYNEKLFF. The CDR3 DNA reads TGTGCCAGCAGTTCCTACAATGAAAAACTGTTTTTT.

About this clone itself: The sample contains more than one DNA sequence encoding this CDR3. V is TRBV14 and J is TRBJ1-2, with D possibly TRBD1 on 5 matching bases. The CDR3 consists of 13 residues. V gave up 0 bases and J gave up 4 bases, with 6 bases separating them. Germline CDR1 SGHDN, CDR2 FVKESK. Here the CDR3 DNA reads TGTGCCAGCAGCCAAGATCAGGGCTATGGCTACACCTTC. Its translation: CASSQDQGYGYTF.

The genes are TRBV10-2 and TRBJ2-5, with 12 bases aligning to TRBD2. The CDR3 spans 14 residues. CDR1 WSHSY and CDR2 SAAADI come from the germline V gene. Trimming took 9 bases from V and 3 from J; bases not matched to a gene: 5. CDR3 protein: CASRTSGVKETQYF. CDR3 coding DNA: TGCGCCAGTCGGACTAGCGGGGTAAAAGAGACCCAGTACTTC.